One and the same sample provided the 20 T cell receptor beta chains below, sequenced in a study of T cell repertoires in cytomegalovirus infection. Their antigens are not known. Each CDR3 protein gets one entry after TCRdb re-called the reads with MiXCR. The data hold about 350,000 distinct CDR3 sequences, with approximately 30% observed a single time. Sample: cultured PBMCs, taken from culture after CMV antigen stimulation. The receptors come from a human donor in good health (CMV status not recorded). Some clones in this sample may be carry-over from other donors' samples.

At least ten counts were recorded for this clonotype. This rearrangement joins TRBV7-8 to TRBJ1-1; D is ambiguous. With 3 bases removed from V and 5 bases from J, the gap between germline ends came to 13 bases. The germline gives CDR1 SGHVS, CDR2 FQNEAQ. The CDR3 is made up of 14 amino acids. CDR3 residues: CASSFPAGGTEAFF. The DNA for the CDR3 is TGTGCCAGCAGCTTCCCGGCCGGTGGGACTGAAGCTTTCTTT.

This clonotype came up many times. V is TRBV4-1 and J is TRBJ1-1, with 9 bases lining up with TRBD1. Unmatched junction bases numbered 11, after V lost 0 bases and J lost 6 bases. The germline CDR1 and CDR2 sequences are MGHRA and YSYEKL. The CDR3 spans 17 residues. The CDR3 DNA is TGCGCCAGCAGCCAAGATAGGGGACAGGGATGGAGGGCTGAAGCTTTCTTT. It translates to CASSQDRGQGWRAEAFF.

This clonotype was seen a handful of times. This rearrangement joins TRBV11-2 to TRBJ2-1; TRBD2 matches at 12 bases. The CDR3 consists of 19 residues. The germline CDR1 and CDR2 sequences are SGHAT and FQNNGV. The V segment lost 2 bases and the J segment 3 bases; nucleotides outside the gene matches: 11. The CDR3 loop reads CASSLYLAGGMGIYNEQFF. CDR3 bases: TGTGCCAGCAGCTTATACCTAGCGGGAGGGATGGGGATCTACAATGAGCAGTTCTTC.

There are a few counts of this clonotype. V is TRBV7-2 and J is TRBJ2-1; D is uncertain. The germline V gene has CDR1 SGHTA and CDR2 FQGNSA. This CDR3 spans 14 amino acids. The V end was cut by 3 bases, the J end by 6 bases, with 12 bases between. CDR3 protein: CASSFGPTRNEQFF. The CDR3 nucleotides are TGTGCCAGCAGCTTTGGGCCCACGCGCAATGAGCAGTTCTTC.

This clonotype was counted between two and nine times. V is TRBV7-9 and J is TRBJ2-5; 8 bases line up with TRBD1. V lost 3 bases and J lost 4; bases outside the gene matches: 4. Germline V gives CDR1 SEHNR, CDR2 FQNEAQ (reference sequence). The CDR3 contains 14 residues. CDR3 protein: CASSLDRVGETQYF. The CDR3, as DNA: TGTGCCAGCAGCTTGGACAGGGTAGGAGAGACCCAGTACTTC. Drawing the rest from reference TRBV7-9 and TRBJ2-5, the complete variable domain is DTGVSQNPRHKITKRGQNVTFRCDPISEHNRLYWYRQTLGQGPEFLTYFQNEAQLEKSRLLSDRFSAERPKGSFSTLEIQRTEQGDSAMYLCASSLDRVGETQYFGPGTRLLVL.

This clonotype was seen a handful of times. The CDR3 DNA sequence: TGTGCCAGCTCACCACGCAGGGAGGCTGAAGCTTTCTTT. Amino acids: CASSPRREAEAFF. The chain links TRBV18 to TRBJ1-1, with D possibly matching TRBD1 (5 bases). CDR3 length: 13 amino acids. With 1 base removed from V and 6 bases from J, the gap between germline ends came to 9 bases. Germline lookup yields CDR1 KGHSH and CDR2 LQKENI.

The V and J genes are TRBV29-1 and TRBJ2-1, with 9 bases identical to TRBD2. Unmatched junction bases numbered 8, after V lost 7 bases and J lost 10 bases. Germline assignment: CDR1 SQVTM and CDR2 ANQGSEA. This CDR3 has 12 residues. CDR3 nucleotide sequence: TGCAGCGGAGACCATGGGACTAGCGAGCAGTTCTTC. It codes for CSGDHGTSEQFF.

V is TRBV6-2 or TRBV6-3 and J is TRBJ1-1; the match to TRBD1 covers 12 bases. Germline-derived CDR1 and CDR2 are MNHEY and SVGEGT. Unmatched junction bases numbered 6, after V lost 4 bases and J lost 0 bases. This CDR3 has 17 amino acids. In DNA form, the CDR3 reads TGTGCCAGCAGTTCATGGGACAGGGGGCTCCTGAACACTGAAGCTTTCTTT. The encoded protein is CASSSWDRGLLNTEAFF.

The rearrangement links TRBV7-2 to TRBJ2-5; no reliable D call. V was pared by 4 bases and J by 2 bases, with 8 bases between. Germline CDR1 reads SGHTA; CDR2 reads FQGNSA. This CDR3 is built from 13 residues. The CDR3, as DNA: TGTGCCAGCAGCTCCTATAATCAAGAGACCCAGTACTTC. This sequence encodes CASSSYNQETQYF.

The V gene is TRBV19, the J gene TRBJ1-1, with 12 bases lining up with TRBD1. Looked up from germline, CDR1 is LNHDA and CDR2 is SQIVND (reference sequence). J gave up 0 bases and V 7 bases, and 9 bases lay outside the gene matches. This CDR3 contains 17 residues. The CDR3 reads CASIGTGGGGVNTEAFF. The CDR3 DNA sequence: TGTGCCAGTATTGGGACAGGGGGCGGGGGTGTGAACACTGAAGCTTTCTTT.

This clonotype showed up just a few times. The chain couples TRBV5-4 to TRBJ1-2; 7 bases align to TRBD1. Germline V gene data show CDR1 as SGHNT and CDR2 as YYREEE (reference sequence). The CDR3 runs to 15 residues. The trim removed 4 bases at V and 4 bases at J, leaving 10 bases unmatched. CDR3 bases: TGTGCCAGCAGCGAGGAGAGGGGGCTAGGCTATGGCTACACCTTC. Residues: CASSEERGLGYGYTF.

The table lists this clonotype with many counts. The genes are TRBV12-3 or TRBV12-4 and TRBJ2-1; D gene uncertain. CDR3 length: 13 amino acids. Trimming took off 2 bases at V and 4 bases at J, with 6 bases between the two ends. CDR3 residues: CASSLIRYNEQFF. The CDR3 DNA reads as TGTGCCAGCAGTTTAATCCGTTACAATGAGCAGTTCTTC.

The rearrangement uses TRBV28 and TRBJ2-5, with 10 positions matching TRBD2. Losses at the gene ends were 6 bases for V and 1 base for J; bases not matched to a gene: 20. The CDR3 consists of 20 residues. Germline lookup yields CDR1 MDHEN and CDR2 SYDVKM. The CDR3 region has the DNA TGTGCCAGCAGACTAAGGACACTCCGGCTAGCGGGAGCTACCCAAGAGACCCAGTACTTC. It codes for CASRLRTLRLAGATQETQYF.

In its sample, this clonotype was seen many times. V and J are TRBV6-1 and TRBJ1-2, with no clear D. Trimming removed 7 bases at V and 2 bases at J, with 14 bases between. Per germline, CDR1 MNHNS and CDR2 SASEGT. CDR3 length: 14 amino acids. CDR3 coding DNA: TGTGCCAGCATTATCCAAGGTGGAAACTATGGCTACACCTTC. Its translation: CASIIQGGNYGYTF.

This clonotype has a handful of counts. The gene calls are TRBV6-6 and TRBJ1-2, with 8 bases matching TRBD1. This CDR3 region has 18 residues. Germline loops: CDR1 MNHNY, CDR2 SVGAGI (reference sequence). J was trimmed by 5 bases and V by 2 bases; bases with no gene match: 16. The CDR3 nucleotides are TGTGCCAGCAGTTACCCGAGGGGTCAGGGGGCGAGAGGATATGGCTACACCTTC. Translated: CASSYPRGQGARGYGYTF.

This clonotype appeared many times. The genes are TRBV7-2 and TRBJ1-1, with 9 bases matching TRBD1. The CDR3 runs to 15 residues. Germline assignment: CDR1 SGHTA and CDR2 FQGNSA. The V segment lost 5 bases and the J segment 5 bases; nucleotides outside the gene matches: 9. CDR3 amino acids: CASSPTQGARTEAFF. As DNA, the CDR3 is TGTGCCAGCAGCCCGACACAGGGGGCGCGGACTGAAGCTTTCTTT.

The sample holds a few counts of this clonotype. The genes are TRBV12-3 or TRBV12-4 and TRBJ1-4; D gene ambiguous. V was trimmed by 7 bases and J by 8 bases, leaving 17 bases between them. This CDR3 spans 14 amino acids. CDR3 protein: CASNGGIEGEKLFF. The CDR3, as DNA: TGTGCCAGCAACGGAGGCATAGAAGGGGAAAAACTGTTTTTT.

This clonotype was counted a few times. The chain uses TRBV7-6 and TRBJ2-1; D possibly uses TRBD1 or TRBD2 (5 bases each). Per the germline V gene, CDR1 is SGHVS and CDR2 is FNYEAQ. The CDR3 is 15 amino acids. The V end was cut by 3 bases, the J end by 4 bases, with 13 bases between. CDR3 in DNA: TGTGCCAGCAGCTTTACTGGGGGATTTTACAATGAGCAGTTCTTC. It is translated as CASSFTGGFYNEQFF. Using reference TRBV7-6 and TRBJ2-1 for the parts outside the CDR3, the full variable domain is GAGVSQSPRYKVTKRGQDVALRCDPISGHVSLYWYRQALGQGPEFLTYFNYEAQQDKSGLPNDRFSAERPEGSISTLTIQRTEQRDSAMYRCASSFTGGFYNEQFFGPGTRLTVL.

This clonotype was detected ten times or more. The rearrangement uses TRBV10-3 and TRBJ2-1; possibly TRBD1 or TRBD2 for D (6 bases each). V was shortened by 4 bases and J by 6 bases, with 22 bases between the two germline ends. Germline V CDR1 and CDR2: ENHRY, SYGVKD. The CDR3 runs to 17 residues. The CDR3 sequence is CAISVRGQGVSINEQFF. CDR3 DNA sequence: TGTGCCATCAGTGTTCGGGGGCAGGGCGTATCTATCAATGAGCAGTTCTTC.

V usage is TRBV5-8 and J usage is TRBJ2-5; tentative D call: TRBD1 (5 bases). CDR1 is SGHTS, CDR2 YDEGEE, per germline. Between the trimmed V and J ends, which lost 4 bases and 2 bases, there was a span of 12 bases. The CDR3 sequence is 14 residues long. The CDR3 nucleotides are TGTGCCAGCAGCAGACAGACTTATCAAGAGACCCAGTACTTC. Its translation: CASSRQTYQETQYF.